Detailed here is one T cell receptor beta chain. What it binds is unknown. This sample was included in a study of T cells after yellow fever vaccination. On the study more broadly: Fractions with few cells were prepared using SMART-Seq v4 Ultra Low Input. Findings of the study overall: Most primary-vaccination clones reappeared after the booster (just under 98% CD4, about 90% CD8). The bulk population could contribute abundant contaminating clonotypes to FACS-sorted repertoires.

The study made its TCR cDNA through 5'RACE template switching. That step introduced a universal primer site along with UMIs. TCRdb fed the 5' RACE reads into MiXCR, producing one record per CDR3 protein. The table records approximately 260,000 distinct CDR3 sequences, approximately 13% of them present only once. V shed 0 bases, J shed 7 bases, and the junction held 8 bases outside the gene matches. The CDR3 has 14 residues. CDR1 is DFQATT and CDR2 is SNEGSKA in the germline V gene (reference sequence). Specimen: CD4+ T cells sorted from PBMCs, collected 45 days after the yellow fever booster vaccination. The chain joins TRBV20-1 to TRBJ1-1; 7 bases fit TRBD1. This sequence was found in a young man who received the YFV17D yellow fever vaccine. DNA for the CDR3: TGCAGTGCTAGAGAGTCGAAACAGGGGATTGAAGCTTTCTTT. This sequence encodes CSARESKQGIEAFF.